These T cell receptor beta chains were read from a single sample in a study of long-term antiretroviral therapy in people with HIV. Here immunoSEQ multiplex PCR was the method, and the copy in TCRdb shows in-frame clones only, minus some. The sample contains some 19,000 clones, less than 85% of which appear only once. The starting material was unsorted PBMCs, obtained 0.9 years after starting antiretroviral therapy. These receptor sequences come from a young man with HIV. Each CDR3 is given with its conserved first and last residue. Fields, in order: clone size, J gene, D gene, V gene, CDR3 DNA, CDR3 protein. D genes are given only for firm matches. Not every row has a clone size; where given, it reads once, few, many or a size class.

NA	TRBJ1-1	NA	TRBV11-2	TGTGCCAGCAGCTTTTTGAGTCGACAGACGAACACTGAAGCTTTCTTT	CASSFLSRQTNTEAFF
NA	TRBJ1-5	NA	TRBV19	TGTGCCAGTAGTATAGACCCGGATAGCAATCAGCCCCAGCATTTT	CASSIDPDSNQPQHF
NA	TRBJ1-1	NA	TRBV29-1	TGCAGCGTCTGGGGGACTGAAGCTTTCTTT	CSVWGTEAFF
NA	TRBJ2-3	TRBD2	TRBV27	TGTGCCAGCAGTTCCTTGCTAGCGGGGGGTGCAGATACGCAGTATTTT	CASSSLLAGGADTQYF
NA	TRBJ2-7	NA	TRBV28	TGTGCCAGCAGTTTGAACTCGGACGGTGTGAAGTACTTC	CASSLNSDGVKYF
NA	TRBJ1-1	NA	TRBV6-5	TGTGCCAGCAGTTATTTGGCGGGGACCGAAGCTTTCTTT	CASSYLAGTEAFF
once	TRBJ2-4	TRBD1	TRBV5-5	TGTGCCAGCAGCTTGGCCTTTACAGGGGGCAGTCGAGCCATTCAGTACTTC	CASSLAFTGGSRAIQYF
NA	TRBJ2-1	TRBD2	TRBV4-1	TGCGCCAGCAGCTTCCAGCGGGGGCTAAACAATGAGCAGTTCTTC	CASSFQRGLNNEQFF
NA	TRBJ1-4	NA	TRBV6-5	TGTGCCAGCAGTTACAGGGGAGGAGCAACTAATGAAAAACTGTTTTTT	CASSYRGGATNEKLFF
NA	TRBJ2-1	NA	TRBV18	TGTGCCAGCTCACCTCCCGGGACTGTAGACAATGAGCAGTTCTTC	CASSPPGTVDNEQFF
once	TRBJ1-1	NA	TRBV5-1	TGCGCCAGCAGCGACCAGGGAGCTGGTCTTGGTACTGAAGCTTTCTTT	CASSDQGAGLGTEAFF
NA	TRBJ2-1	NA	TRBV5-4	TGTGCCAGCAGCCCCCGGGACCTTGCCTACAATGAGCAGTTCTTC	CASSPRDLAYNEQFF
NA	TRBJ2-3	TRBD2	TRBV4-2	TGTGCCAGCAGCCAAACTAGCGGGGGGGCCACAGATACGCAGTATTTT	CASSQTSGGATDTQYF
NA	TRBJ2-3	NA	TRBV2	TGTGCCAGCCACCTGGGGGGCCACACAGATACGCAGTATTTT	CASHLGGHTDTQYF
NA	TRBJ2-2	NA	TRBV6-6	TGTGCCAGCAGAACACAAACTCCACAGGGAGGCGGGGAGCTGTTTTTT	CASRTQTPQGGGELFF
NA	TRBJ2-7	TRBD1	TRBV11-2	TGTGCCAGCAGCGTACTACCCGGGACAGGGGGAACCTACGAGCAGTACTTC	CASSVLPGTGGTYEQYF
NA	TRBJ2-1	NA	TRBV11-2	TGTGCCAGCAGCTTAGGGGTGGTCCTGGGCGGTGAGCAGTTCTTC	CASSLGVVLGGEQFF
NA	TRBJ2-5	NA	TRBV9	TGTGCCAGCAGCGAACGGGGTGGGTACCAAGAGACCCAGTACTTC	CASSERGGYQETQYF
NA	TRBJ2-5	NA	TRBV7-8	TGTGCCAGCAGACGGGACTTGCAAGAGACCCAGTACTTC	CASRRDLQETQYF
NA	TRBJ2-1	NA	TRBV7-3	TGTGCCAGCAGCTTAACGCGGTGGAAGGAGCAGTTCTTC	CASSLTRWKEQFF
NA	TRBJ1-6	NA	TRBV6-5	TGTGCCAGCAGGCCACAGAATTCACCCCTCCACTTT	CASRPQNSPLHF
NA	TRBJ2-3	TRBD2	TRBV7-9	TGTGCCAGCAGCTCGGGGGGGGCAGATACGCAGTATTTT	CASSSGGADTQYF
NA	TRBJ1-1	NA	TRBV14	TGTGCCAGCAGCCAAGTCGGCGGGGCTACTGAAGCTTTCTTT	CASSQVGGATEAFF
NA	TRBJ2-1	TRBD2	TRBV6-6	TGTGCCAGCAGGACCTACATGGGGGGGACTAATGAGCAGTTCTTC	CASRTYMGGTNEQFF
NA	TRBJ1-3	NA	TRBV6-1	TGTGCCAGCAGTCCCCTAGGAAACACCATATATTTT	CASSPLGNTIYF
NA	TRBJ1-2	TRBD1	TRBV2	TGTGCCAGCAGTGAAGGGACAGGGGTCGGCTACACCTTC	CASSEGTGVGYTF
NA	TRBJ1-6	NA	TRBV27	TGTGCCAGCAGTTTTTATAATTCACCCCTCCACTTT	CASSFYNSPLHF
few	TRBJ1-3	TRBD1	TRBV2	TGTGCCAGCAGCACCGACAGGGTTCCTGGAAACACCATATATTTT	CASSTDRVPGNTIYF
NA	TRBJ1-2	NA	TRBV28	TGTGCCAGCCTTAGGGCAGGCGGGTCTAGGTATGGCTACACCTTC	CASLRAGGSRYGYTF
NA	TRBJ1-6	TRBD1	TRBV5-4	TGTGCCAGCAGCCAAGGGACAGAAGCATTCCCCCTCCACTTT	CASSQGTEAFPLHF
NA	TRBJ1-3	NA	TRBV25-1	TGTGCCAGCAGTGAGACCCAGAGCTCTGGAAACACCATATATTTT	CASSETQSSGNTIYF
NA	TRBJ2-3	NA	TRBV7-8	TGTGCCAGCAGCTTCCCGACGGCAGGACTCACAGACACAGATACGCAGTATTTT	CASSFPTAGLTDTDTQYF
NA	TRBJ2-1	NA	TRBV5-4	TGTGCCAGCAGCTTAGCCTACAATGAGCAGTTCTTC	CASSLAYNEQFF
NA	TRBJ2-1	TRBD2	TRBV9	TGTGCCAGCAGCGTAGAAGCGGGGGGGCCTTATGAGCAGTTCTTC	CASSVEAGGPYEQFF
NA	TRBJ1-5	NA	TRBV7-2	TGTGCCAGCAGCTTAGCGGGTCAGCCCCAGCATTTT	CASSLAGQPQHF
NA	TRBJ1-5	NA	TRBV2	TGTGCCAGCACCCCGGGGGGCCCTTATAGCAATCAGCCCCAGCATTTT	CASTPGGPYSNQPQHF
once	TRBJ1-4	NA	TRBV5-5	TGTGCCAGCAGCTTGGGGGGGCGAGGAGAGGAAAAACTGTTTTTT	CASSLGGRGEEKLFF
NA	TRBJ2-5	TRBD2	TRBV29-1	TGCAGCGTTGATGGTAGCGGGGGAGTGCAAGAGACCCAGTACTTC	CSVDGSGGVQETQYF
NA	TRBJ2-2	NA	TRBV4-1	TGCGCCAGCAGCCAACGTCGGGACACCGGGGAGCTGTTTTTT	CASSQRRDTGELFF
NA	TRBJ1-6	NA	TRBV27	TGTGCCAGCAGTCACAGGAACTATTCACCCCTCCACTTT	CASSHRNYSPLHF
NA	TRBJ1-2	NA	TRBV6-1	TGTGCCAGCAGGCAGACAGATCGTGGCTACACCTTC	CASRQTDRGYTF
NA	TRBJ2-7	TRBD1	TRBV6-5	TGTGCCAGCAGTACCCGGACAGGGATCAACGAGCAGTACTTC	CASSTRTGINEQYF
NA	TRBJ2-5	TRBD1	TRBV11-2	TGTGCCAGCAGCTTCGGACAGGCCAACTTGTACCAAGAGACCCAGTACTTC	CASSFGQANLYQETQYF
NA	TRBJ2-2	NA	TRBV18	TGTGCCAGCTCACGGGAATCCAGGGTAACCGGGGAGCTGTTTTTT	CASSRESRVTGELFF
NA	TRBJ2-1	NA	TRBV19	TGTGCCAGTAGTATAATTCCAGGGGGGATTGAGCAGTTCTTC	CASSIIPGGIEQFF
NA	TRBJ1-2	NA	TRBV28	TGTGCCAGCAAAGTCCGCAATTCCTATGGCTACACCTTC	CASKVRNSYGYTF
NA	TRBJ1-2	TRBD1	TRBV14	TGTGCCAGCAGCCCGGGACAGAACTTGTATGGCTACACCTTC	CASSPGQNLYGYTF
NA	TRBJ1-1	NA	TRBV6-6	TGTGCCAGCAGTTACCCTACAGGTCTGAACACTGAAGCTTTCTTT	CASSYPTGLNTEAFF
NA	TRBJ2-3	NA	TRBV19	TGTGCCAGTAGTGCATTTCGCGGGAGCACAGATACGCAGTATTTT	CASSAFRGSTDTQYF